This entry is about one T cell receptor beta chain. Its antigen is currently unknown. This CDR3 has 13 amino acids. Trimming removed 5 bases from V and 11 bases from J, with 16 bases in between. Via MiXCR, TCRdb re-called the reads, giving one row per CDR3 protein. The sample carries about 130,000 distinct CDR3 sequences, roughly 25% recorded once. These data originate in a study of T cell repertoires in cytomegalovirus infection. Looking at the study overall: Public TCR beta signatures were indicative of both CMV infection and a matching HLA type.

Study observations and caveats: Using cumulative public TCR beta family frequency, the authors identified those who carried CMV together with the relevant HLA.

The gene calls are TRBV12-3 or TRBV12-4 and TRBJ2-4, with unresolved D. The sequence was obtained from a human donor in good health (CMV status not recorded). Some clones in this sample may be carry-over from other donors' samples. The source material was PBMCs, sequenced either directly or after in vitro stimulation (not recorded which). In DNA form, the CDR3 reads TGTGCCAGCAGTCCCCCCTCCCGCAGAGTTCAGTACTTC. Encoded protein: CASSPPSRRVQYF.